Listed below are T cell receptor beta chains from one sample, sequenced in a study of STAT5B mutations in CD4+ large granular lymphocyte leukemia. Sequencing was performed with immunoSEQ multiplex PCR; in TCRdb, only in-frame clones are kept and a portion is missing. Among approximately 32,000 clones listed, 69% were seen once. Input material: CD4+ T cells from blood buffy coats. The source is a human donor in good health. CDR3s include the opening cysteine and the closing phenylalanine or tryptophan. D genes are given only for firm matches. A clone size is listed for some rows: how often the clone was seen (once, few, many), or a class if it is expanded.

J	length	D	V	size	DNA	CDR3
TRBJ2-5	17	-	TRBV7-6	-	TGTGCCAGCAGCTTAGGGGGAATTCAGGGGATCATGGAGACCCAGTACTTC	CASSLGGIQGIMETQYF
TRBJ1-4	14	TRBD1	TRBV5-4	-	TGTGCCAGCAGCCCGGACAGGGGGTATGAAAAACTGTTTTTT	CASSPDRGYEKLFF
TRBJ1-5	15	-	TRBV28	-	TGTGCCAGCAGTTTATTAATCGGAGGCAATCAGCCCCAGCATTTT	CASSLLIGGNQPQHF
TRBJ1-6	16	TRBD1	TRBV10-2	-	TGCGCCAGCAGCATTTCCGGGACAGGGAGAAATTCACCCCTCCACTTT	CASSISGTGRNSPLHF
TRBJ1-1	15	-	TRBV6-1	-	TGTGCCAGCAGTGAATTAGGGCTAGGGTGGACTGAAGCTTTCTTT	CASSELGLGWTEAFF
TRBJ1-1	13	-	TRBV11-3	few	TGTGCCAGCAGCTCCACAGTGGGCACTGAAGCTTTCTTT	CASSSTVGTEAFF
TRBJ2-3	15	-	TRBV5-6	-	TGTGCCAGCAGCACACGGGACGGGGGCACAGATACGCAGTATTTT	CASSTRDGGTDTQYF
TRBJ1-2	16	TRBD1	TRBV4-2	-	TGTGCCAGCAGCCAAGCCGGACAGGGGGCAAACTATGGCTACACCTTC	CASSQAGQGANYGYTF
TRBJ2-7	12	-	TRBV6-1	-	TGTGCCAGTTCGACTAGCTCCTACGAGCAGTACTTC	CASSTSSYEQYF
TRBJ2-7	15	-	TRBV18	-	TGTGCCAGCTCACCAGGACTGTATAGCTCCTACGAGCAGTACTTC	CASSPGLYSSYEQYF
TRBJ2-1	14	-	TRBV7-2	-	TGTGCCAGCAGCTTCCTGAGCTCCTACAATGAGCAGTTCTTC	CASSFLSSYNEQFF
TRBJ2-3	15	-	TRBV5-6	-	TGTGCCAGCAGCTTTGGGCCACCCCTGGCAGATACGCAGTATTTT	CASSFGPPLADTQYF
TRBJ1-2	15	-	TRBV6-5	once	TGTGCCAGCAGTTACGGATTCGGGTCCAACTATGGCTACACCTTC	CASSYGFGSNYGYTF
TRBJ1-1	15	TRBD1	TRBV5-6	-	TGTGCCAGCAGCTCCGAGACAGGGAGGAACACTGAAGCTTTCTTT	CASSSETGRNTEAFF
TRBJ1-2	14	-	TRBV6-6	-	TGTGCCAGCAGTTACCGGACACACTACTATGGCTACACCTTC	CASSYRTHYYGYTF
TRBJ2-7	14	-	TRBV13	-	TGTGCCAGCAGCTTCGGGTCCCGACCCTACGAGCAGTACTTC	CASSFGSRPYEQYF
TRBJ1-6	13	-	TRBV7-9	few	TGTGCCAGCAGCTCCCTCCAAAATTCACCCCTCCACTTT	CASSSLQNSPLHF
TRBJ2-5	15	TRBD2	TRBV6-5	-	TGTGCCAGCAGCCCTTCCCAAGCGGGGATGGAGACCCAGTACTTC	CASSPSQAGMETQYF
TRBJ1-2	13	TRBD1	TRBV19	-	TGTGCCAGTAATCAGGGGGGGAACTATGGCTACACCTTC	CASNQGGNYGYTF
TRBJ1-4	13	-	TRBV11-2	-	TGTGCCAGCAGCCCTCTTGGTAATGAAAAACTGTTTTTT	CASSPLGNEKLFF
TRBJ2-7	13	-	TRBV7-9	-	TGTGCCAGCAGCTTAGCAGGGATCCACGAGCAGTACTTC	CASSLAGIHEQYF
TRBJ2-2	19	TRBD1	TRBV6-4	-	TGTGCCAGCTTCCAGCACGGGGAAAACCGACAGGGGAGATCCGGGGAGCTGTTTTTT	CASFQHGENRQGRSGELFF
TRBJ2-7	16	-	TRBV18	-	TGTGCCAGCTCACCGGGCGCAGGCCGCCTCGGAGGGGAGCAGTACTTC	CASSPGAGRLGGEQYF
TRBJ1-1	13	TRBD1	TRBV10-3	-	TGTGCCACCAGCCGGGACAGAAACACTGAAGCTTTCTTT	CATSRDRNTEAFF
TRBJ2-6	18	TRBD1	TRBV5-4	-	TGTGCCAGCAGCTCCCCGGGACAGGGGGTCTCTGGGGCCAACGTCCTGACTTTC	CASSSPGQGVSGANVLTF
TRBJ2-7	15	TRBD1	TRBV9	-	TGTGCCAGCTCATTGGCAGGGACAGGTGGATACGAGCAGTACTTC	CASSLAGTGGYEQYF
TRBJ2-7	13	-	TRBV11-1	-	TGTGCCAGCAGCCGTGACCGTACCTACGAGCAGTACTTC	CASSRDRTYEQYF
TRBJ2-7	14	-	TRBV19	-	TGTGCCAGTAGTCCTCCTGGGGGAGTCAACGAGCAGTACTTC	CASSPPGGVNEQYF
TRBJ2-7	11	-	TRBV20-1	-	TGCAGTGCTGAGGGCAACTACGAGCAGTACTTC	CSAEGNYEQYF
TRBJ1-5	18	TRBD1	TRBV28	-	TGTGCCAGCAGTTTAGGGACAGGGCAGGTGGGGTTCAATCAGCCCCAGCATTTT	CASSLGTGQVGFNQPQHF
TRBJ1-1	11	-	TRBV20-1	-	TGCAGTCCCCCACTTGTTGGTGAAGCTTTCTTT	CSPPLVGEAFF
TRBJ1-6	15	TRBD1	TRBV13	few	TGTGCCAGCAGCCCAGACAGGGGACTAACGTCACCCCTCCACTTT	CASSPDRGLTSPLHF
TRBJ1-6	18	TRBD1	TRBV7-2	-	TGTGCCAGCAGCTTACGAAGCCGGGACAGGGGTTATAATTCACCCCTCCACTTT	CASSLRSRDRGYNSPLHF
TRBJ1-5	16	-	TRBV5-8	few	TGTGCCAGCAGCCCGGCAGCAGGGACGAGCAATCAGCCCCAGCATTTT	CASSPAAGTSNQPQHF
TRBJ1-2	13	TRBD1	TRBV7-2	-	TGTGCCAGCAGCTTAAACAGGGGCCATGGCTACACCTTC	CASSLNRGHGYTF
TRBJ2-2	15	TRBD1	TRBV4-3	-	TGCGCCAGCAGCCCGACAGGGGGCAGGGGCGGGGAGCTGTTTTTT	CASSPTGGRGGELFF
TRBJ1-5	15	TRBD1	TRBV6-1	-	TGTGCCAGCAGGGGGGACAGGGGGCGCGTTCAGCCCCAGCATTTT	CASRGDRGRVQPQHF
TRBJ2-7	15	TRBD2	TRBV19	-	TGTGCCAGTAGTATTAAGCGGGGGACTTCCTACGAGCAGTACTTC	CASSIKRGTSYEQYF
TRBJ2-7	11	-	TRBV7-8	once	TGTGCCAGCAGCCGAGAGGGCCGGCAGTACTTC	CASSREGRQYF
TRBJ1-5	13	TRBD1	TRBV7-2	-	TGTGCCAGCAGCTCGACAGGGTTTCAGCCCCAGCATTTT	CASSSTGFQPQHF
TRBJ1-1	14	-	TRBV4-3	-	TGCGCCAGCAGCCAAGCGCCAGTGCCCACTGAAGCTTTCTTT	CASSQAPVPTEAFF
TRBJ1-3	16	-	TRBV2	-	TGTGCCAGCAGCATTGTTCTGACAGCCGCTGGAAACACCATATATTTT	CASSIVLTAAGNTIYF
TRBJ2-7	13	-	TRBV2	-	TGTGCCAGCAGTGTAAAACAGGGACACGAGCAGTACTTC	CASSVKQGHEQYF
TRBJ2-1	14	TRBD1	TRBV29-1	-	TGCAGCGTTGACGGGGACAGGGGGTACAATGAGCAGTTCTTC	CSVDGDRGYNEQFF
TRBJ2-7	13	-	TRBV7-8	-	TGTGCCAGCAGCTTAGAACCCGGCTACGAGCAGTACTTC	CASSLEPGYEQYF
TRBJ1-1	16	-	TRBV6-5	-	TGTGCCAGCAGTTTAGACAGGCCGAGTTGGACCATTGAAGCTTTCTTT	CASSLDRPSWTIEAFF
TRBJ1-3	14	-	TRBV2	-	TGTGCCAGCAAGATTATCAACTCTGGAAACACCATATATTTT	CASKIINSGNTIYF
TRBJ1-2	12	-	TRBV5-1	-	TGCGCCAGCAGCCAAGGAGGGGCCTTCTACACCTTC	CASSQGGAFYTF
TRBJ2-7	15	-	TRBV7-2	-	TGTGCCAGCAGCTTAGGAGCGGAAAGCTCCTACGAGCAGTACTTC	CASSLGAESSYEQYF
TRBJ2-3	14	-	TRBV7-9	-	TGTGCCAGCAGCCCCGGACAGAACACAGATACGCAGTATTTT	CASSPGQNTDTQYF
TRBJ2-2	16	TRBD1	TRBV19	-	TGTGCCAGTAGTACCTCCCAGAGGGGGCCTACCGGGGAGCTGTTTTTT	CASSTSQRGPTGELFF
TRBJ2-5	15	-	TRBV7-2	few	TGTGCCAGCAGCTTTGTGGGGGGGCAGGCAGAGACCCAGTACTTC	CASSFVGGQAETQYF
TRBJ1-2	14	-	TRBV6-1	-	TGTGCCAGCAGTGTTATGCCTGAGGGTTTCGGCTACACCTTC	CASSVMPEGFGYTF
TRBJ2-7	12	-	TRBV18	few	TGTGCCAGCTCACTAGGGACGGCCGAGCAGTACTTC	CASSLGTAEQYF
TRBJ2-1	15	-	TRBV9	once	TGTGCCAGCAGCCCCCTCGACAACAAGTACAATGAGCAGTTCTTC	CASSPLDNKYNEQFF